This T cell receptor beta chain was sequenced for a study of blood T cell repertoires in COVID-19. Study details: PBMCs, B-cell-depleted T cells, or T cells provided the cDNA or gDNA that made up the material.

The table came from immunoSEQ multiplex PCR; TCRdb's copy has only in-frame clones and leaves some out. The profile shows around 83,000 clones, roughly 91% of them singletons. This clone has more than one count but fewer than ten. Germline lookup yields CDR1 GTSNPN and CDR2 SVGIG (reference sequence). V gave up 4 bases and J gave up 1 base, with 8 bases separating them. The CDR3 sequence is 13 residues long. The clonotype comes from a man between 65 and 80 years old with active or convalescent COVID-19. J is TRBJ1-3 and V is TRBV30; the D is unclear. The sequencing sample was made of peripheral blood. CDR3 sequence reads: CAWIPGSGNTIYF. Here the CDR3 DNA reads TGTGCCTGGATACCGGGATCTGGAAACACCATATATTTT.